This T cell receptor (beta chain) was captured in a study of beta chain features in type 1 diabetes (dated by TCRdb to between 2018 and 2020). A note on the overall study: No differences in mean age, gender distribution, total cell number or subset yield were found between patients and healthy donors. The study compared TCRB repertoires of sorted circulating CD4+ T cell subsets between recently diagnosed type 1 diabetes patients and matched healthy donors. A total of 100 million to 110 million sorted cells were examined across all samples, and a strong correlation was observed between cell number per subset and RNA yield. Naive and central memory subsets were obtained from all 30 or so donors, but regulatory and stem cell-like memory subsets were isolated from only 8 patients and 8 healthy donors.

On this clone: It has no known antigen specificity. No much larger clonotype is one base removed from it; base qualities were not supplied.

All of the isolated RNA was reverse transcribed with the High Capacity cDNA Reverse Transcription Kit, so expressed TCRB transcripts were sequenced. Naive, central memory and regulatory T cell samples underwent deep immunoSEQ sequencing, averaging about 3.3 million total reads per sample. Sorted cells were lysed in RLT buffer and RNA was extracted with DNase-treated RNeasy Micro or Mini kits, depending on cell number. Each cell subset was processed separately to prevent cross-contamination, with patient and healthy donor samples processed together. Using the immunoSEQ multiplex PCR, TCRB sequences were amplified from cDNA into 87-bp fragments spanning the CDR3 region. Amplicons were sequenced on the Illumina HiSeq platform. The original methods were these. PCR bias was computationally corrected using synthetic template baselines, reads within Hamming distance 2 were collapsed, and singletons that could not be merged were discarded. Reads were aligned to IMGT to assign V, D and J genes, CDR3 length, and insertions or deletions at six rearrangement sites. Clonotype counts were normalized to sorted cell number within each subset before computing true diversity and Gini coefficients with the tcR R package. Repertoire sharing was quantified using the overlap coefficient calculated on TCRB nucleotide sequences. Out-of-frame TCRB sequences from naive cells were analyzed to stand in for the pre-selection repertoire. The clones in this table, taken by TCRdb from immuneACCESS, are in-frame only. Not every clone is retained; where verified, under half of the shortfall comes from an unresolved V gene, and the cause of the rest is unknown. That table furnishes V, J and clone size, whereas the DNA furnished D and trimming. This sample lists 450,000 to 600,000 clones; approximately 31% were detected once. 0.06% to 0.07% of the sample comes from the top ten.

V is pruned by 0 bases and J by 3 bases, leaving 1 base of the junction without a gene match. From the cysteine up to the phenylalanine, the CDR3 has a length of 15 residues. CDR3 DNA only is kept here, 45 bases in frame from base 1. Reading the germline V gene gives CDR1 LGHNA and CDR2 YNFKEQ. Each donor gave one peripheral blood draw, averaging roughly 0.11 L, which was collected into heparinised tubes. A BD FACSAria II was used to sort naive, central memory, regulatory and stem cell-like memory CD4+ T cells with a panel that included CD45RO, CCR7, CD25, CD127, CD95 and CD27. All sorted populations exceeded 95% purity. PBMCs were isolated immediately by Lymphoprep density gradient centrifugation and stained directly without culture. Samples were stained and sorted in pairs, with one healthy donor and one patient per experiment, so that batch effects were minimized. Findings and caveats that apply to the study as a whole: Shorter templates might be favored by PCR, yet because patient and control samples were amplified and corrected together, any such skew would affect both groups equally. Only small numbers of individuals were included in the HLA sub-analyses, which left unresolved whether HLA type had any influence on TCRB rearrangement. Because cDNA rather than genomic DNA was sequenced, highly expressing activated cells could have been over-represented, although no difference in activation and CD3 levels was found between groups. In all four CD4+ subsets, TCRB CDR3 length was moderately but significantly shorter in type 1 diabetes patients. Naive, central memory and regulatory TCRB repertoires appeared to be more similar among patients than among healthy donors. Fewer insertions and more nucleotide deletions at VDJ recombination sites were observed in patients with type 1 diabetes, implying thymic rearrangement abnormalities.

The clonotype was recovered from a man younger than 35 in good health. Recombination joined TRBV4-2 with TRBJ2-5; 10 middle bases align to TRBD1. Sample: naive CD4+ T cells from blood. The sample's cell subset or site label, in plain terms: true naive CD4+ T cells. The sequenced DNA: TGTGCCAGCAGCCAAGATGGGACAGGGGAAGAGACCCAGTACTTC. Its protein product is CASSQDGTGEETQYF.